This TCR beta chain emerged from a study of T and B cells in COVID-19 patients. Study background: Blood was sampled from COVID-19 patients who were either actively infected or recovered. Critical illness requiring mechanical ventilation or extracorporeal membrane oxygenation affected 12 of 20 active-infection patients.

This clonotype is medium-sized. BIOMED2 TRB-A/B primer pools were used in multiplex TRB PCR. TCRdb fed the multiplex PCR reads into MiXCR, producing one record per CDR3 protein. The sample has around 1,400 distinct CDR3 sequences; under 30% are singletons. The CDR3 length is 14 residues. TRB was amplified from around 250-500 ng of blood genomic DNA. This clonotype was obtained from a human donor with active COVID-19. Source material: blood. The chain links TRBV21-1 to TRBJ2-3; the tabulated D call, TRBD1, remains unverified against the DNA. TRBV21-1 is a documented pseudogene. This CDR3 reads CARGGDRGTDTQYF. The CDR3, as DNA: TGTGCCAGGGGAGGGGACAGGGGCACAGATACGCAGTATTTT.